This TCR beta chain came from a study of identifying expanded T cells in peripheral blood. Overall study findings and caveats: Over approximately two and four weeks, about 16 and 19 clones changed, versus around 1.3 between replicates.

The trim removed 5 bases at V and 3 bases at J, leaving 7 bases unmatched. CDR1 and CDR2 (germline): MDHEN, SYDVKM. CDR3 length equals 16 residues. With respect to this clone: Its antigen remains unidentified.

Collection occurred without any documented infections or immune events in donors. TCRdb keeps only in-frame clones here, not all; method: immunoSEQ multiplex PCR. The sample contains approximately 58,000 clones, about 92% of which appear only once. Sequences were obtained from blood. This clonotype was sampled from a person aged 18 to 75 in good health. The gene calls are TRBV28 and TRBJ1-4; TRBD1 agrees at 9 bases. CDR3 in DNA: TGTGCCAGCAGTGGGACAGGGTTCGAAGCTAATGAAAAACTGTTTTTT. This codes for CASSGTGFEANEKLFF.